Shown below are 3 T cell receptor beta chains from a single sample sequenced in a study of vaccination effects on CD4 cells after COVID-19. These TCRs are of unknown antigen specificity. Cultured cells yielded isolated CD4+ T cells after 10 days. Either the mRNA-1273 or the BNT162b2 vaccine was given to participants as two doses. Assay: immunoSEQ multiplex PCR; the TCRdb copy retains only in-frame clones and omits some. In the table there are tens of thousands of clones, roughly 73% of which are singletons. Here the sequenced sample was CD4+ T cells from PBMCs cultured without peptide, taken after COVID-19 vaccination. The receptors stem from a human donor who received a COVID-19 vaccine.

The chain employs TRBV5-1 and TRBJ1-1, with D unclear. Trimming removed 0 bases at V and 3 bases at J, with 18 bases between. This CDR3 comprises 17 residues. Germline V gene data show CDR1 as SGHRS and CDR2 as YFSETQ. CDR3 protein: CASSLGVFKGRDTEAFF. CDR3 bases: TGCGCCAGCAGCTTGGGAGTTTTCAAGGGTAGGGACACTGAAGCTTTCTTT.

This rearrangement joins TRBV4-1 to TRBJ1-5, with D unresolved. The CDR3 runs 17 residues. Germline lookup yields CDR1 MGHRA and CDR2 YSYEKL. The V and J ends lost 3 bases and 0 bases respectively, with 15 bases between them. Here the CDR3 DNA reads TGCGCCAGCAGCCAGGCCGCGAACGGGGATAGCAATCAGCCCCAGCATTTT. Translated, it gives CASSQAANGDSNQPQHF.

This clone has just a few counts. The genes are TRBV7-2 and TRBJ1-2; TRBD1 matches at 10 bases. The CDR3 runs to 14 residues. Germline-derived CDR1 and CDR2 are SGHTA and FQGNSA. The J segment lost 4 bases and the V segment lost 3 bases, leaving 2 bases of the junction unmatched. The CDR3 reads CASSLDRGTYGYTF. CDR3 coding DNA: TGTGCCAGCAGCTTGGACAGGGGGACCTATGGCTACACCTTC.